A single sample gave rise to the 21 T cell receptor beta chains below, sequenced in a study of blood T cell repertoires in COVID-19. The method was immunoSEQ multiplex PCR; TCRdb's version includes in-frame clones alone and lacks a portion of them. The top ten hold around 12% of the sample, which has 270,000 or so clones, roughly nine tenths seen once. Sequencing was carried out using peripheral blood. These receptors were obtained from a woman in her 30s with COVID-19, enrolled during active disease.

V gene TRBV15 combines with J gene TRBJ2-1; 10 positions agree with TRBD2. The CDR3 is made up of 15 amino acids. Germline V gives CDR1 LNHNV, CDR2 YYDKDF (reference sequence). V shed 2 bases, J shed 7 bases, and the junction held 5 bases outside the gene matches. The CDR3 DNA follows: TGTGCCACCAGCAGAACTAGCGGGGTCCTAAATGAGCAGTTCTTC. This codes for CATSRTSGVLNEQFF. Filled out from reference TRBV15 and TRBJ2-1, the complete variable domain reads DAMVIQNPRYQVTQFGKPVTLSCSQTLNHNVMYWYQQKSSQAPKLLFHYYDKDFNNEADTPDNFQSRRPNTSFCFLDIRSPGLGDTAMYLCATSRTSGVLNEQFFGPGTRLTVL.

The rearrangement joins TRBV11-1 to TRBJ2-1, with 9 bases identical to TRBD2. This CDR3 is built from 13 residues. The trim removed 3 bases at V and 16 bases at J, leaving 10 bases unmatched. Looked up from germline, CDR1 is SGHAT and CDR2 is FQDESV (reference sequence). The CDR3 sequence: CASSFSASGNHFF. In nucleotides, the CDR3 is TGTGCCAGCAGCTTCTCGGCTAGCGGGAATCACTTCTTC.

V and J are TRBV6-5 and TRBJ2-7, with 8 bases that match TRBD2. Germline V gene lookup returns CDR1 MNHEY and CDR2 SVGAGI. V was pared by 6 bases and J by 7 bases, with 5 bases of the junction left unmatched. The CDR3 is 12 amino acids. CDR3 amino acids: CASSPGGLEQYF. CDR3 DNA sequence: TGTGCCAGCAGCCCGGGGGGGCTTGAGCAGTACTTC.

This clone was detected only once. The chain has TRBV5-1 and TRBJ2-7, with D possibly TRBD2 on 6 matching bases. This CDR3 region has 16 residues. Trimming left V 0 bases short and J 2 bases short, with 15 bases between. Germline V CDR1 and CDR2: SGHRS, YFSETQ. CDR3: CASSLAYGLTTYEQYF. In DNA, the CDR3 is TGCGCCAGCAGCTTGGCCTATGGACTAACAACCTACGAGCAGTACTTC.

The V and J genes are TRBV3-1 (or the pseudogene TRBV3-2) and TRBJ1-4; 9 bases agree with TRBD1. CDR3 length: 15 amino acids. Germline trimming cut 6 bases from V and 6 bases from J; bases unmatched to any gene: 8. Per the germline V gene, CDR1 is LGHDT and CDR2 is YNNKEL (reference sequence). The CDR3 reads CASRDPGQGDEKLFF. The CDR3, as DNA: TGTGCCAGCAGGGATCCGGGACAGGGAGATGAAAAACTGTTTTTT.

The V gene is TRBV2, the J gene TRBJ2-7, with 7 bases aligning to TRBD2. The V segment lost 7 bases and the J segment 0 bases; nucleotides outside the gene matches: 9. Germline-derived CDR1 and CDR2 are SNHLY and FYNNEI. This CDR3 contains 15 residues. The CDR3 here is CASKRGAGSSYEQYF. CDR3 nucleotides: TGTGCCAGCAAGCGGGGAGCGGGGAGCTCCTACGAGCAGTACTTC.

The chain employs TRBV28 and TRBJ2-7; 10 bases align to TRBD1. There are 13 residues in the CDR3. The J segment lost 6 bases and the V segment lost 10 bases, leaving 9 bases of the junction unmatched. From germline, CDR1 is MDHEN and CDR2 SYDVKM. DNA of the CDR3: TGTGCCACCTGGGACAGGGGAGTCGGCGAGCAGTACTTC. It translates to CATWDRGVGEQYF.

The genes are TRBV10-3 and TRBJ2-3; D perhaps matches TRBD1 (6 bases). This CDR3 contains 16 residues. V shed 3 bases and J shed 0 bases, with 13 bases lying between them. CDR1 is ENHRY and CDR2 is SYGVKD in the germline V gene. CDR3 DNA: TGTGCCATCAGTGATCCACAGGGCTGGAGCACAGATACGCAGTATTTT. Protein product: CAISDPQGWSTDTQYF.

The chain is built from TRBV19 and TRBJ1-6; 7 nucleotides agree with TRBD1. CDR1 LNHDA and CDR2 SQIVND come from the germline V gene (reference sequence). The CDR3 has 16 amino acids. After removal of 5 bases from V and 6 bases from J, the junction contained 10 bases not matched to a gene. For the CDR3, the DNA is TGTGCCAGTAGTCAAAGGTCTGCAGGGGGTAATTCACCCCTCCACTTT. As protein: CASSQRSAGGNSPLHF.

V and J are TRBV19 and TRBJ2-1; 11 nucleotides line up with TRBD2. Germline V CDR1 and CDR2: LNHDA, SQIVND (reference sequence). This CDR3 has 15 amino acids. V was clipped by 5 bases and J by 4 bases; unmatched bases: 4. CDR3 protein: CASSETSGAYNEQFF. CDR3 bases: TGTGCCAGTAGTGAGACTAGCGGGGCTTACAATGAGCAGTTCTTC. Full variable domain (remainder filled in from reference TRBV19 and TRBJ2-1): DGGITQSPKYLFRKEGQNVTLSCEQNLNHDAMYWYRQDPGQGLRLIYYSQIVNDFQKGDIAEGYSVSREKKESFPLTVTSAQKNPTAFYLCASSETSGAYNEQFFGPGTRLTVL.

This clone was observed once. V usage is TRBV5-5 and J usage is TRBJ1-3, with no clear D. The germline CDR1 and CDR2 sequences are SGHKS and YYEKEE (reference sequence). Trimming removed 6 bases from V and 0 bases from J, with 10 bases in between. The CDR3 loop spans 14 amino acids. In nucleotides, the CDR3 is TGTGCCAGCAATCCCGGGAGCTCTGGAAACACCATATATTTT. Translation gives CASNPGSSGNTIYF.

The rearrangement uses TRBV5-8 and TRBJ2-3; D perhaps matches TRBD2 (5 bases). This CDR3 contains 15 residues. CDR1 is SGHTS, CDR2 YDEGEE, per germline. With 4 bases removed from V and 4 bases from J, the gap between germline ends came to 16 bases. CDR3 DNA: TGTGCCAGCAGCCCCCCTAGCTGGGTTTCAGATACGCAGTATTTT. This encodes CASSPPSWVSDTQYF.

The chain carries TRBV14 and TRBJ2-7, with D possibly TRBD1 on 6 matching bases. The CDR3 has 16 amino acids. The V end lost 4 bases, the J end lost 6 bases, and 22 bases lay between the germline ends. Germline CDR1 is SGHDN and CDR2 is FVKESK. The CDR3 sequence: CASSRWTATFLGEQYF. CDR3 in DNA: TGTGCCAGCAGCCGTTGGACAGCAACCTTTTTAGGCGAGCAGTACTTC.

V gene TRBV6-6 combines with J gene TRBJ1-5; 7 bases map to TRBD1. The CDR3 is 13 residues long. Germline V gene lookup returns CDR1 MNHNY and CDR2 SVGAGI (reference sequence). V was pared by 9 bases and J by 4 bases, with 6 bases of the junction left unmatched. The CDR3 region is CASRDRQNQPQHF. Here the CDR3 DNA reads TGTGCCAGTAGGGACAGACAAAATCAGCCCCAGCATTTT.

This clone showed up many times. The chain combines TRBV19 with TRBJ2-2; 7 bases line up with TRBD1. V lost 7 bases and J lost 0; bases outside the gene matches: 2. CDR1 is LNHDA and CDR2 is SQIVND in the germline V gene (reference sequence). There are 14 residues in the CDR3. The CDR3 loop is CASTDRANTGELFF. The DNA of the CDR3 is TGTGCCAGTACAGACAGGGCGAACACCGGGGAGCTGTTTTTT.

The gene calls are TRBV4-1 and TRBJ1-1; a possible D gene is TRBD1 (6 bases). CDR1 is MGHRA and CDR2 is YSYEKL in the germline V gene. The V and J ends lost 4 bases and 3 bases respectively, with 15 bases between them. The CDR3 has 15 residues. CDR3 sequence: CASSPRTGRDTEAFF. The DNA of the CDR3 is TGCGCCAGCAGCCCTCGAACAGGGCGGGACACTGAAGCTTTCTTT.

This clone was found once. This CDR3 reads CASSFTGANGYTF. The CDR3 DNA follows: TGTGCCAGCAGCTTCACAGGGGCGAATGGCTACACCTTC. The rearrangement uses TRBV5-4 and TRBJ1-2; 7 positions match TRBD1. V lost 2 bases to trimming and J lost 6 bases; unmatched junction nucleotides: 4. The germline gives CDR1 SGHNT, CDR2 YYREEE (reference sequence). The CDR3 consists of 13 residues.

The chain recombines TRBV2 with TRBJ1-6; D gene ambiguous. CDR3 size: 14 residues. Germline V gene data show CDR1 as SNHLY and CDR2 as FYNNEI. V lost 4 bases, J lost 3 bases, and 7 bases lay in between. The CDR3 DNA reads TGTGCCAGCAGTGGGCCAGACTATAATTCACCCCTCCACTTT. Its protein product is CASSGPDYNSPLHF.

This clone was seen only a few times. This chain connects TRBV4-1 to TRBJ1-3; D not certain. Germline CDR1 MGHRA, CDR2 YSYEKL. V gave up 0 bases and J gave up 2 bases, with 14 bases separating them. The CDR3 spans 17 residues. The DNA for the CDR3 is TGCGCCAGCAGCCAAGATTTGGGGAGGTCGACTGGAAACACCATATATTTT. It encodes CASSQDLGRSTGNTIYF.

The V gene is TRBV6-5, the J gene TRBJ1-3, with D perhaps matching TRBD1 (6 bases). This CDR3 region has 13 residues. Germline V gives CDR1 MNHEY, CDR2 SVGAGI. Trimming removed 6 bases from V and 3 bases from J, with 9 bases in between. This CDR3 is CASRDSLGNTIYF. The CDR3 region has the DNA TGTGCCAGCAGGGACAGTCTTGGAAACACCATATATTTT.

This clone has a handful of counts. The V and J genes are TRBV5-1 and TRBJ2-1, with TRBD2 matching over 12 bases. The CDR3 is made up of 20 amino acids. CDR1 SGHRS and CDR2 YFSETQ come from the germline V gene. Trimming removed 3 bases from V and 0 bases from J; junction bases left unmatched: 13. CDR3: CASSYPSTSGGANSYNEQFF. The CDR3 DNA is TGCGCCAGCAGCTACCCTTCGACTAGCGGGGGCGCGAACTCCTACAATGAGCAGTTCTTC.